The clone carrying this T cell receptor (beta chain) was seen more than once but under ten times. Its antigen is unidentified. Amplification used 60 Vbeta primers and 13 Jbeta primers. The protocol was immunoSEQ multiplex PCR, while the TCRdb copy is restricted to in-frame clones and leaves out a portion. The sample has approximately 190,000 clones, around 85% seen once. The CDR3 covers 19 residues. V gave up 3 bases and J gave up 2 bases, with 26 bases separating them. The germline gives CDR1 LGHNA, CDR2 YSLEER. The data were taken from a study of cytomegalovirus exposure and HLA in healthy donors. Notes on the study in general: The study labeled more than 150 TCR beta chains cytomegalovirus-associated. For most TCR beta V segments, an earlier analysis put the productive rate at about 90% or about 30% of the time. Sequencing had likely introduced a cluster of highly shared sequence variants as an artifact.

V gene TRBV4-3 combines with J gene TRBJ2-7; D might be TRBD1 (6 bases). Sequencing input: PBMCs. This TCR came from a man in his forties or fifties in good health and CMV-seropositive. The CDR3 region is CASSQAAPGTQGLPYEQYF. Written as DNA, the CDR3 is TGCGCCAGCAGCCAGGCCGCCCCGGGGACCCAGGGGCTTCCCTACGAGCAGTACTTC.